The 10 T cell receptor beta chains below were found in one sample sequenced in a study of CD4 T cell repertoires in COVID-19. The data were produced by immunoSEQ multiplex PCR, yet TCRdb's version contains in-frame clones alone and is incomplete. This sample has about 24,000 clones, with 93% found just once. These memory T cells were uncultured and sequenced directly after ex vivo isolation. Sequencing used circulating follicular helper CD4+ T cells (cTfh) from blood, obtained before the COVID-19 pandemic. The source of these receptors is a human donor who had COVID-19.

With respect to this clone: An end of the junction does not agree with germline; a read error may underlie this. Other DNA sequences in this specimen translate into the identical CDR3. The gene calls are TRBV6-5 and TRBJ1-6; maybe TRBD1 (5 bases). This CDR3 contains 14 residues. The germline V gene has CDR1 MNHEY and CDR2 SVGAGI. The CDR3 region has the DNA TGTGCCAGCGCCGTGAAGGGGATTAATTCCCCCCTCCACTTT. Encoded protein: CASAVKGINSPLHF.

CDR3 nucleotides: TGTGCCAGCCAAATACCGGGACAGGGACAAGAGACCCAGTACTTC. Protein: CASQIPGQGQETQYF. The J gene is TRBJ2-5, the V gene TRBV5-8; 9 bases align to TRBD1. CDR3 size: 15 residues. V was pared by 7 bases and J by 2 bases, with 9 bases of the junction left unmatched. In germline, CDR1 is SGHTS, CDR2 YDEGEE.

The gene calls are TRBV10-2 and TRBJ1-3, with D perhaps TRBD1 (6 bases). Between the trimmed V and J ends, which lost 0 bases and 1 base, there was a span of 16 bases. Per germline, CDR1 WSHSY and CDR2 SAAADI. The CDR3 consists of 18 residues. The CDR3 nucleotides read TGCGCCAGCAGTGAGTCGAGGCCAGGGGCCCTTTCTGGAAACACCATATATTTT. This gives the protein CASSESRPGALSGNTIYF.

Written as DNA, the CDR3 is TGTGCCAGCAGTCGGGGAACTAGCGTCTACAATGAGCAGTTCTTC. Amino acid sequence: CASSRGTSVYNEQFF. This chain connects TRBV28 to TRBJ2-1; 7 nucleotides agree with TRBD2. The V and J ends lost 5 bases and 3 bases, in that order; junction bases with no gene match: 7. This CDR3 spans 15 amino acids. In germline, CDR1 is MDHEN, CDR2 SYDVKM.

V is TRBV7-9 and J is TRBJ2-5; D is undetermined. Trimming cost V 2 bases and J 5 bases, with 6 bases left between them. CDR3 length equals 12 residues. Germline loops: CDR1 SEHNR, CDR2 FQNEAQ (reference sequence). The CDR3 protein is CASSLRGETQYF. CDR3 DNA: TGTGCCAGCAGCTTACGAGGCGAGACCCAGTACTTC.

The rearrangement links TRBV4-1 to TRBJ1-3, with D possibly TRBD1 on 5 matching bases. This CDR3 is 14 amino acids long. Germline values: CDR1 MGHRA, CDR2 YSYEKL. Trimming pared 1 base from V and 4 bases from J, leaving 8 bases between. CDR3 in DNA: TGCGCCAGCAGCCAAGGGGGGGACGGAAACACCATATATTTT. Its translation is CASSQGGDGNTIYF.

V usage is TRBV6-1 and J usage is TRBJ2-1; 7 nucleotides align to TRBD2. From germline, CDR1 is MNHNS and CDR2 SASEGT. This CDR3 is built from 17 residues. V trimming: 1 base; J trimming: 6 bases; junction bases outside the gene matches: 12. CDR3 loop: CASSEGLYRTRPNEQFF. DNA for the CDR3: TGTGCCAGCAGTGAAGGCCTTTACCGGACTAGGCCCAATGAGCAGTTCTTC.

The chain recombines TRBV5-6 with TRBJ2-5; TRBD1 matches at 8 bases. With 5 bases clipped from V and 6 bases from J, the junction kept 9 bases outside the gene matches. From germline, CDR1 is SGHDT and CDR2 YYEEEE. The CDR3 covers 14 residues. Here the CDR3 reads CASSLGQGSKTQYF. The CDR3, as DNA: TGTGCCAGCAGTTTAGGACAGGGTAGTAAGACCCAGTACTTC.

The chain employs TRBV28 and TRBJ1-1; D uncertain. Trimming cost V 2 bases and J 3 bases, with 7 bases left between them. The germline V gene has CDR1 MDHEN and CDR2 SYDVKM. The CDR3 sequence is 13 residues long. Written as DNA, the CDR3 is TGTGCCAGCAGTTTACCAGTGGACACTGAAGCTTTCTTT. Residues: CASSLPVDTEAFF.

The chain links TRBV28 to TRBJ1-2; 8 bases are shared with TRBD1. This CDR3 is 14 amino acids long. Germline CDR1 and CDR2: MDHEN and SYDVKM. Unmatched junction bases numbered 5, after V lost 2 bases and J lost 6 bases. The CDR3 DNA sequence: TGTGCCAGCAGTTTAGATCAGGGGGCGAATGGCTACACCTTC. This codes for CASSLDQGANGYTF.